Below are 8 T cell receptor beta chains sequenced from a single sample in a study of blood T cells in healthy people across ages. Combining a sample-barcoded 5' primer with a J-beta primer mix, a second PCR ran for roughly 7 to 12 cycles. TCRdb itself ran the 5' RACE reads through MiXCR, one entry per CDR3 protein. The data contain approximately 800,000 distinct CDR3 sequences, under 80% of them singletons. Sample: blood. All receptors come from a man aged 30 to 45 in good health.

The V and J genes are TRBV12-3 or TRBV12-4 and TRBJ1-4, with 7 bases that match TRBD1. CDR3 size: 15 residues. The V segment lost 1 base and the J segment 7 bases; nucleotides outside the gene matches: 6. As DNA, the CDR3 is TGTGCCAGCAGTTTAGAGTGGGACAGCGGTGAAAAACTGTTTTTT. It encodes CASSLEWDSGEKLFF.

The gene calls are TRBV20-1 and TRBJ2-7, with TRBD2 identical over 7 bases. Trimming took 0 bases from V and 6 from J; bases not matched to a gene: 11. The CDR3 runs to 15 residues. Germline V gives CDR1 DFQATT, CDR2 SNEGSKA (reference sequence). The CDR3 coding sequence is TGCAGTGCTAGAGATAGGAGGGTAGCTAGCGGCGAGCAGTACTTC. Translated: CSARDRRVASGEQYF.

In regard to this clonotype: This may stem from a read error, because a much larger clone lies one nucleotide away. The chain links TRBV20-1 to TRBJ1-6; D is undetermined. CDR1 is DFQATT, CDR2 SNEGSKA, per germline (reference sequence). Trimming removed 0 bases from V and 5 bases from J, with 11 bases in between. This CDR3 contains 15 residues. The CDR3 region has the DNA TGCAGTGCTAGAGATTGGGGAATCGATAATTCACCCCTCCACTTT. As protein: CSARDWGIDNSPLHF.

The V and J genes are TRBV7-9 and TRBJ1-6, with D unclear. The germline V gene has CDR1 SEHNR and CDR2 FQNEAQ (reference sequence). The CDR3 is made up of 14 amino acids. Trimming pared 3 bases from V and 7 bases from J, leaving 10 bases between. CDR3 sequence (DNA): TGTGCCAGCAGCTTGGCAGCCATGAATTCACCCCTCCACTTT. Residues: CASSLAAMNSPLHF.

The rearrangement links TRBV19 to TRBJ1-2, with unresolved D. CDR3 length equals 13 residues. V shed 6 bases and J shed 6 bases, with 14 bases lying between them. Germline CDR1 reads LNHDA; CDR2 reads SQIVND (reference sequence). CDR3 loop: CASREETRDGYTF. Here the CDR3 DNA reads TGTGCCAGTAGAGAGGAGACTAGGGATGGCTACACCTTC.

The chain uses TRBV28 and TRBJ2-2; 8 positions match TRBD1. J lost 8 bases, V lost 5 bases, and 13 bases had no gene match. The CDR3 consists of 16 residues. CDR1 and CDR2 from the germline V gene are MDHEN and SYDVKM. CDR3 DNA sequence: TGTGCCAGCAGTCGGACACGTATCAGGGGGCCTGGGGAGCTGTTTTTT. It specifies CASSRTRIRGPGELFF.

The V and J genes are TRBV6-5 and TRBJ1-5, with TRBD1 matching 7 bases. With V trimmed by 6 bases and J by 4 bases, 6 bases remained unmatched. This CDR3 has 14 amino acids. CDR1 is MNHEY, CDR2 SVGAGI, per germline. CDR3 nucleotides: TGTGCCAGCAGATCCTGGGACAGAAATCAGCCCCAGCATTTT. This encodes CASRSWDRNQPQHF.

Concerning this clonotype: An end of the junction does not agree with germline; a read error may underlie this. The chain carries TRBV29-1 and TRBJ2-5; 8 bases map to TRBD1. The V gene's germline CDR1 is SQVTM and CDR2 ANQGSEA. The CDR3 loop spans 16 amino acids. Written as DNA, the CDR3 is TGCAGCGTTGAAGAGTGGGCGACAGGGGCCCAAGAGGCCCAGTACTTC. It codes for CSVEEWATGAQEAQYF. Together with reference TRBV29-1 and TRBJ2-5, the CDR3 gives the full variable domain: SAVISQKPSRDICQRGTSLTIQCQVDSQVTMMFWYRQQPGQSLTLIATANQGSEATYESGFVIDKFPISRPNLTFSTLTVSNMSPEDSSIYLCSVEEWATGAQEAQYFGPGTRLLVL.